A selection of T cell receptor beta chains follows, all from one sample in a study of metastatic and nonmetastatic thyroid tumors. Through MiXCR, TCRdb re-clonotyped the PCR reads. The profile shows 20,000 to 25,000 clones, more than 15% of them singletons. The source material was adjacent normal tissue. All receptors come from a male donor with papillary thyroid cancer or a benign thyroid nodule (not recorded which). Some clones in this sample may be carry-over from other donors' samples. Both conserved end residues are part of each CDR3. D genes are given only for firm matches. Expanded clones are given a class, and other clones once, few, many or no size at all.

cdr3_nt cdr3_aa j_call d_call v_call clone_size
TGCAGTGCTAGTATGGTGGCCGGGTCCTGGGCCAACGTCCTGACTTTC CSASMVAGSWANVLTF TRBJ2-6 . TRBV20-1 .
TGTGCCTGGAGCGGGCCTCACACTGAAGCTTTCTTT CAWSGPHTEAFF TRBJ1-1 . TRBV30 many
TGTGCCAGCAGGGGTTGGGACAGGGGGGCAAATACTGAAGCTTTCTTT CASRGWDRGANTEAFF TRBJ1-1 TRBD1 TRBV6-1 medium-sized
TGCAGTGCCATCACAGCTAGCGGGAGATCCCCCCACGAGCAGTACTTC CSAITASGRSPHEQYF TRBJ2-7 TRBD2 TRBV20-1 many
TGTGCCAGCAGCCCGAGGACTAGCGGGGGTCTAGACCAAGAGACCCAGTACTTC CASSPRTSGGLDQETQYF TRBJ2-5 TRBD2 TRBV3-1 many
TGTGCCAGTGGGTGGGATGAGCAGTTCTTC CASGWDEQFF TRBJ2-1 . TRBV12-3/TRBV12-4 medium-sized
TGCAGCGTTGTAAGGGCAGGGGGAAAGTATGAGCAGTTCTTC CSVVRAGGKYEQFF TRBJ2-1 TRBD1 TRBV29-1 many
TGTGCCAGCAGTCCATTTTTAAGACAGGGGGCAAAATATGGCTACACCTTC CASSPFLRQGAKYGYTF TRBJ1-2 TRBD1 TRBV28 medium-sized
TGTGCCATCCTTGGGACAGGGAGCTCCTACGAGCAGTACTTC CAILGTGSSYEQYF TRBJ2-7 TRBD1 TRBV10-3 medium-sized
TGTGCCAGCACTAGCGGGAGGGCCGGAGATACCCAGTACTTC CASTSGRAGDTQYF TRBJ2-5 TRBD2 TRBV12-3/TRBV12-4 .
TGTGCCAGTAGTTTCGTTTCCGGTTCTACTAACTATGGCTACACCTTC CASSFVSGSTNYGYTF TRBJ1-2 . TRBV19 many
TGTGCCAGCAGCTTAAAGGGGGACCGAATGAGCTCCTACAATGAGCAGTTCTTC CASSLKGDRMSSYNEQFF TRBJ2-1 . TRBV7-3 many
TGTGCCACCAGTGATTCCCCCACCGGGGAGCTGTTTTTT CATSDSPTGELFF TRBJ2-2 . TRBV24-1 large
TGTGCCAGCTCACCATTGGGTTTGGCTGGGGCCAACGTCCTGACTTTC CASSPLGLAGANVLTF TRBJ2-6 . TRBV18 many
TGTGCCAGCAGCAGGCCGGGGTCATATGGAAACACCATATATTTT CASSRPGSYGNTIYF TRBJ1-3 . TRBV2 few
TGTGCCAGCAGCGTAGAAGGTCAAATAGGAGAGACCCAGTACTTC CASSVEGQIGETQYF TRBJ2-5 . TRBV9 many
TGTGCCATCAGATCCGTGCCACGCTACGAGCAGTACTTC CAIRSVPRYEQYF TRBJ2-7 . TRBV6-1 once
TGTGCCAGCAGTCGGCGGGGGGCAGGTCAAGAGACCCAGTACTTC CASSRRGAGQETQYF TRBJ2-5 TRBD2 TRBV14 few
TGCAGCGCTAGAGCAACGGGGGCCCAGTGGAGCAGTCAGCCCCAGCATTTT CSARATGAQWSSQPQHF TRBJ1-5 . TRBV20-1 .
TGCATCGTTGAACCAGCGGATGGTAACGAGCAGTACTTC CIVEPADGNEQYF TRBJ2-7 . TRBV29-1 few
TGTTCCTGCAGCCCCACCGGGACAGCGAACAATGAGCAGTTCTTC CSCSPTGTANNEQFF TRBJ2-1 TRBD1 TRBV4-2 once
TGCGCCAGCAGCTTGTTGGCGGGGGGTTACAATGAGCAGTTCTTC CASSLLAGGYNEQFF TRBJ2-1 TRBD2 TRBV5-1 many
TGCGCCAGCAGCTTTGGGTCTGCTAATGAAAAACTGTTTTTT CASSFGSANEKLFF TRBJ1-4 . TRBV5-1 .
TGTGCCAGGAGCTTAGGTCAGGATTTTGGCTACACCTTC CARSLGQDFGYTF TRBJ1-2 . TRBV11-2 .
TGTGCCAGCAGTCTCAGGGGACAGGGGACAAATGAGCAGTTCTTC CASSLRGQGTNEQFF TRBJ2-1 TRBD1 TRBV5-6 many
TGTGCCAGCAGCGTAGAACTACCTAGCACAGATACGCAGTATTTT CASSVELPSTDTQYF TRBJ2-3 . TRBV9 many
TGTGCCAGCAGCCTCCAGGTAGCAGGGGGATCTCAAAATCAGCCCCAGCATTTT CASSLQVAGGSQNQPQHF TRBJ1-5 TRBD1 TRBV7-6 many
TGTGCCAGCAGTAGAGCCGGACCGAACTATGGCTACACCTTC CASSRAGPNYGYTF TRBJ1-2 . TRBV12-3/TRBV12-4 medium-sized
TGTGCCAGCCAACCTTCGGACAGGGTGGCCTACGAGCAGTACTTC CASQPSDRVAYEQYF TRBJ2-7 TRBD1 TRBV18 many
TGTGCCAGCACCTTTACTACGAGGGAGTTCTTC CASTFTTREFF TRBJ2-1 . TRBV6-1 many
TGTGCCACATCCCGGGGCTCCTACAATGAGCAGTTCTTC CATSRGSYNEQFF TRBJ2-1 . TRBV3-1 .
TGCGCCAGCAGTGAAAGCGGGGAGTCACAAGAGACCCAGTACTTC CASSESGESQETQYF TRBJ2-5 TRBD2 TRBV10-1 many
TGTGCCACCAGTGCCGGGACACGGGACCTAGCGGGAGGGCGAACCGGGCAGCTGTTTTTT CATSAGTRDLAGGRTGQLFF TRBJ2-2 TRBD2 TRBV24-1 .
TGTGCCAGCTGCCCTAGGGGGCTCGATTCACCCCTCCACTTT CASCPRGLDSPLHF TRBJ1-6 TRBD1 TRBV2 many
TGTGCCATCAGTGAGTCTTCACCTCTATTGAGCTCCTACGAGCAGTACTTC CAISESSPLLSSYEQYF TRBJ2-7 . TRBV10-3 medium-sized
TGTGCCAGCAGCTTTATGGTGGGACAGGGTTACAATGAGCAGTTCTTC CASSFMVGQGYNEQFF TRBJ2-1 TRBD1 TRBV7-9 many
TGTGCCAGCAGCCCATTGGGGGGAAGCACAGATACTCAGTATTTT CASSPLGGSTDTQYF TRBJ2-3 . TRBV7-3 .
TGTGCCAGCAGCCCCGCGGGGGGACAGGCATACGAGCAGTACTTC CASSPAGGQAYEQYF TRBJ2-7 . TRBV28 few
TGTGCCAGCAGCCCGGGACTAGCGGGGGCTGAGCAGTTCTTC CASSPGLAGAEQFF TRBJ2-1 TRBD2 TRBV7-3 medium-sized